The 12 T cell receptor beta chains below were found in one sample sequenced in a study of cytotoxic CD8 clonotypes in ibrutinib-treated CLL. Repertoires were generated with immunoSEQ multiplex PCR, while TCRdb's copy carries only in-frame clones and drops some. The table lists fewer than 30,000 clones, roughly 62% of them singletons, with under 35% in the top ten. Here the sequenced sample was PBMCs, taken after 24 months of ibrutinib treatment. The receptor source for this set is a human donor with chronic lymphocytic leukemia.

The chain is built from TRBV4-1 and TRBJ2-1; D ambiguous. Trimming cost V 0 bases and J 3 bases, with 12 bases left between them. Germline assignment: CDR1 MGHRA and CDR2 YSYEKL. This CDR3 has 16 amino acids. The CDR3 reads CASSQDSGRNYNEQFF. CDR3 sequence (DNA): TGCGCCAGCAGCCAAGATTCTGGCAGAAACTACAATGAGCAGTTCTTC.

J is TRBJ1-2 and V is TRBV29-1; 7 bases match TRBD1. V dropped 7 bases and J dropped 7; count of bases not matched to a gene: 6. This CDR3 has 11 residues. Germline V CDR1 and CDR2: SQVTM, ANQGSEA. CDR3 sequence reads: CSGDRDSGYTF. DNA of the CDR3: TGCAGCGGAGACAGGGATTCTGGCTACACCTTC.

The chain couples TRBV27 to TRBJ1-1; D uncertain. V lost 3 bases and J lost 1, with 6 bases in between. Germline CDR1 is MNHEY and CDR2 is SMNVEV (reference sequence). The CDR3 totals 13 residues. The CDR3 is CASSLVRNTEAFF. The CDR3 nucleotides read TGTGCCAGCAGTTTGGTCCGGAACACTGAAGCTTTCTTT.

CDR3 in DNA: TGCGCCAGCAGCTTGGAGTCAGGGGTAGGCACTGAAGCTTTCTTT. Translating it yields CASSLESGVGTEAFF. This sequence joins TRBV5-1 and TRBJ1-1, with a weak D call TRBD1 (6 bases). The V end lost 0 bases, the J end lost 4 bases, and 13 bases lay between the germline ends. This CDR3 has 15 residues. Germline CDR1 SGHRS, CDR2 YFSETQ.

This chain connects TRBV7-9 to TRBJ1-4; D perhaps matches TRBD1 (5 bases). The germline gives CDR1 SEHNR, CDR2 FQNEAQ (reference sequence). The CDR3 totals 14 residues. Trimming stripped 2 bases from V and 6 bases from J, with 10 bases between. The CDR3 region is CASSLQGRDEKLFF. Here the CDR3 DNA reads TGTGCCAGCAGCTTACAGGGTAGGGATGAAAAACTGTTTTTT.

This clone was observed a single time. V and J are TRBV29-1 and TRBJ1-2; D possibly corresponds to TRBD1 (5 bases). This CDR3 contains 13 residues. V lost 6 bases to trimming and J lost 4 bases, with 15 bases between them. Germline CDR1 SQVTM, CDR2 ANQGSEA. This CDR3 reads CSVTTGTFYGYTF. DNA of the CDR3: TGCAGCGTAACGACCGGGACGTTCTATGGCTACACCTTC.

This clone appeared once. J is TRBJ1-2 and V is TRBV19; D is uncertain. This CDR3 is 12 amino acids long. Germline CDR1 and CDR2: LNHDA and SQIVND (reference sequence). V dropped 6 bases and J dropped 0 bases, with 5 bases sitting between them. The CDR3, as DNA: TGTGCCAGTAGGGCCCCTAACTATGGCTACACCTTC. Protein: CASRAPNYGYTF.

This clone was seen a handful of times. The gene calls are TRBV7-6 and TRBJ1-5; D gene ambiguous. Trimming took off 5 bases at V and 6 bases at J, with 8 bases between the two ends. The germline V gene has CDR1 SGHVS and CDR2 FNYEAQ. This CDR3 contains 12 residues. The DNA for the CDR3 is TGTGCCAGCAGCCTTCCCGGTCAGCCCCAGCATTTT. This codes for CASSLPGQPQHF.

V is TRBV7-9 and J is TRBJ2-3; tentatively, D is TRBD2 (5 bases). The V gene's germline CDR1 is SEHNR and CDR2 FQNEAQ (reference sequence). Trimming took off 7 bases at V and 0 bases at J, with 11 bases between the two ends. CDR3 length: 14 residues. This chain's CDR3 is CASTPGYSTDTQYF. The DNA of the CDR3 is TGTGCCAGCACTCCGGGGTATAGCACAGATACGCAGTATTTT.

There are a few counts of this clone. For the CDR3, the DNA is TGTGCCAGCAGTGAACGGGGGGCGGAAAATTCACCCCTCCACTTT. The encoded protein is CASSERGAENSPLHF. The chain has TRBV2 and TRBJ1-6; D perhaps matches TRBD1 (6 bases). Germline-derived CDR1 and CDR2 are SNHLY and FYNNEI. V lost 2 bases and J lost 7, with 12 bases in between. CDR3 size: 15 residues.

This chain uses TRBV19 with TRBJ2-3; 14 bases line up with TRBD2. Germline V gene lookup returns CDR1 LNHDA and CDR2 SQIVND (reference sequence). V was clipped by 1 base and J by 6 bases; unmatched bases: 6. This CDR3 contains 17 residues. The CDR3 region has the DNA TGTGCCAGTAGTATAGCGACGACTAGCGGGGGGGCTGATACGCAGTATTTT. It translates to CASSIATTSGGADTQYF.

In its sample, this clone was seen a few times. This rearrangement joins TRBV6-5 to TRBJ1-6; TRBD1 matches at 8 bases. The CDR3 totals 15 residues. The V gene's germline CDR1 is MNHEY and CDR2 SVGAGI. The V segment lost 2 bases and the J segment 7 bases; nucleotides outside the gene matches: 4. CDR3 region: CASSYEDRVNSPLHF. DNA for the CDR3: TGTGCCAGCAGTTACGAGGACAGGGTAAATTCACCCCTCCACTTT.